This T cell receptor (beta chain) was obtained from a study of CD8 T cells in ankylosing spondylitis. About this clonotype: Its antigen is unidentified.

Study-wide points: Made up of roughly 8 highly homologous variants, a TCR beta motif appeared characteristic of ankylosing spondylitis blood. The study looked at matched synovial fluid samples from ankylosing spondylitis patients. Disease-linked clones were reported to be significantly enriched there. A CD8+ phenotype characterized the disease-linked clones, which were relatively rare in peripheral blood.

The CDR3 covers 12 residues. V gave up 7 bases and J gave up 5 bases; unmatched junction bases: 4. Germline V lookup: CDR1 SQVTM, CDR2 ANQGSEA. Quantitative 5'-RACE was performed with molecular barcodes, and it yielded the TCR beta libraries. TCRdb itself ran the 5' RACE reads through MiXCR, one entry per CDR3 protein. The data hold roughly 400,000 distinct CDR3 sequences, with more than 20% observed a single time. The TCR originated in a male donor with ankylosing spondylitis. V gene TRBV29-1 combines with J gene TRBJ2-5, with 10 bases that match TRBD1. Input material: blood, either unsorted or a sorted T cell fraction (not recorded which). CDR3 residues: CSGDRGRETQYF. The CDR3 DNA reads TGCAGCGGAGACAGGGGGCGTGAGACCCAGTACTTC.